This is a list of T cell receptor beta chains from one sample in a study of T cell repertoires in cytomegalovirus infection. TCRdb re-called the reads with MiXCR, one entry per CDR3 protein. This sample has 200,000 to 250,000 distinct CDR3 sequences, with 12% found just once. The specimen sequenced was PBMCs. These receptor sequences come from a human donor in good health (CMV status not recorded). Some clones in this sample may be carry-over from other donors' samples. Both conserved end residues are part of each CDR3. Fields, in order: D gene, clone size, J gene, V gene, CDR3 DNA, CDR3 protein. A D gene is named only where the DNA matches it firmly. Rows may omit the clone size; those that give it use once, few, many or a size class.

d_gene: .
abundance: many
j_gene: TRBJ2-5
v_gene: TRBV28
CDR3nt: TGTGCCAGCAGTTTAATAGGGCGATCGGAGACGGAGACCCAGTACTTC
CDR3aa: CASSLIGRSETETQYF

d_gene: .
abundance: many
j_gene: TRBJ2-3
v_gene: TRBV5-1
CDR3nt: TGCGCCAGCAGCATCCGCGTTGTTAGCAGCACAGATACGCAGTATTTT
CDR3aa: CASSIRVVSSTDTQYF

d_gene: TRBD2
abundance: many
j_gene: TRBJ2-1
v_gene: TRBV24-1
CDR3nt: TGTGCCACCAGTGGTCTTGGCCTAGCGGGAGTAAATGAGCAGTTCTTC
CDR3aa: CATSGLGLAGVNEQFF

d_gene: TRBD1
abundance: few
j_gene: TRBJ2-7
v_gene: TRBV6-2/TRBV6-3
CDR3nt: TGTGCCAGCAGGGGGACAGGGGGCCACGAGCAGTACTTC
CDR3aa: CASRGTGGHEQYF

d_gene: .
abundance: few
j_gene: TRBJ2-3
v_gene: TRBV20-1
CDR3nt: TGCAGTGCTAGGGCACCTGCCCAGGGGACCCGCACAGATACGCAGTATTTT
CDR3aa: CSARAPAQGTRTDTQYF

d_gene: TRBD1
abundance: .
j_gene: TRBJ1-1
v_gene: TRBV27
CDR3nt: TGTGCCAGCAGTTTATTTCCGGGGACAGGGAGGAACACTGAAGCTTTCTTT
CDR3aa: CASSLFPGTGRNTEAFF

d_gene: .
abundance: few
j_gene: TRBJ2-5
v_gene: TRBV18
CDR3nt: TGTGCCAGCTCACTAAGGGGTGCTACTATTCAAGAGACCCAGTACTTC
CDR3aa: CASSLRGATIQETQYF

d_gene: TRBD2
abundance: many
j_gene: TRBJ2-3
v_gene: TRBV4-1
CDR3nt: TGCGCCAGCAGCCCTCTCGCGACTAGCGGCACAGATACGCAGTATTTT
CDR3aa: CASSPLATSGTDTQYF

d_gene: TRBD1
abundance: many
j_gene: TRBJ2-5
v_gene: TRBV6-2/TRBV6-3
CDR3nt: TGTGCCAGCGGCCGGGACAGGGGTCAGACCCAGTACTTC
CDR3aa: CASGRDRGQTQYF

d_gene: TRBD1
abundance: many
j_gene: TRBJ2-3
v_gene: TRBV7-9
CDR3nt: TGTGCCAGCAGCTTTCCAGACAGGGCCGGCACAGATACGCAGTATTTT
CDR3aa: CASSFPDRAGTDTQYF

d_gene: .
abundance: .
j_gene: TRBJ2-3
v_gene: TRBV6-5
CDR3nt: TGTGCCAGCAGTTACCGGGCGAGCACAGATACGCAGTATTTT
CDR3aa: CASSYRASTDTQYF

d_gene: TRBD2
abundance: few
j_gene: TRBJ2-1
v_gene: TRBV29-1
CDR3nt: TGCAGCGTTGACACCGGGACTAGCGCTAATGAGCAGTTCTTC
CDR3aa: CSVDTGTSANEQFF

d_gene: .
abundance: few
j_gene: TRBJ1-1
v_gene: TRBV27
CDR3nt: TGTGCCAGCAGTTTATCCGGGGGGAGGGGCACTGAAGCTTTCTTT
CDR3aa: CASSLSGGRGTEAFF

d_gene: .
abundance: many
j_gene: TRBJ1-1
v_gene: TRBV14
CDR3nt: TGTGCCAGCAGCCAAGTCCGGGGTGAAGGTACTGAAGCTTTCTTT
CDR3aa: CASSQVRGEGTEAFF

d_gene: TRBD2
abundance: many
j_gene: TRBJ2-1
v_gene: TRBV20-1
CDR3nt: TGCAGTGCTCCCCCCCGACTAGCGGGAGGCCGGCTCTACAATGAGCAGTTCTTC
CDR3aa: CSAPPRLAGGRLYNEQFF

d_gene: .
abundance: many
j_gene: TRBJ1-1
v_gene: TRBV19
CDR3nt: TGTGCCAGTAGTGCTTACAGTCGGACTGAAGCTTTCTTT
CDR3aa: CASSAYSRTEAFF

d_gene: .
abundance: many
j_gene: TRBJ1-1
v_gene: TRBV11-3
CDR3nt: TGTGCCAGCAGCTTAGGCCGGGCGAACACTGAAGCTTTCTTT
CDR3aa: CASSLGRANTEAFF

d_gene: .
abundance: many
j_gene: TRBJ1-5
v_gene: TRBV11-2
CDR3nt: TGTGCCAGCAGCTTAGGGCGTTTGGGGGGCGCAAATCAGCCCCAGCATTTT
CDR3aa: CASSLGRLGGANQPQHF

d_gene: .
abundance: .
j_gene: TRBJ2-7
v_gene: TRBV20-1
CDR3nt: TGCAGTGCTAGTAGCACGGGCAGAGAGTACGAGCAGTACTTC
CDR3aa: CSASSTGREYEQYF

d_gene: .
abundance: few
j_gene: TRBJ2-5
v_gene: TRBV27
CDR3nt: TGTGCCAGCAGTATTTCGCCTAGACGTAAAGAGACCCAGTACTTC
CDR3aa: CASSISPRRKETQYF

d_gene: .
abundance: many
j_gene: TRBJ2-3
v_gene: TRBV7-2
CDR3nt: TGTGCCAGCACCCCCTCGACTCTCTCCACAGATACGCAGTATTTT
CDR3aa: CASTPSTLSTDTQYF

d_gene: TRBD2
abundance: many
j_gene: TRBJ2-1
v_gene: TRBV6-2/TRBV6-3
CDR3nt: TGTGCCAGCAGTTACTCCCTAGCGGGAGGCAATGAGCAGTTCTTC
CDR3aa: CASSYSLAGGNEQFF

d_gene: TRBD1
abundance: .
j_gene: TRBJ2-3
v_gene: TRBV28
CDR3nt: TGTGCCAGCAGTTCAGCGCCGGGACAGAAATGGGATACGCAGTATTTT
CDR3aa: CASSSAPGQKWDTQYF

d_gene: TRBD1
abundance: many
j_gene: TRBJ2-5
v_gene: TRBV7-2
CDR3nt: TGTGCCAGCAGCTTGGCCGGGACAGGGGGAGAGACCCAGTACTTC
CDR3aa: CASSLAGTGGETQYF

d_gene: .
abundance: .
j_gene: TRBJ1-1
v_gene: TRBV14
CDR3nt: TGTGCCAGCAGCCAGGGGGCCCGCGCTTTCTTT
CDR3aa: CASSQGARAFF

d_gene: .
abundance: .
j_gene: TRBJ2-7
v_gene: TRBV29-1
CDR3nt: TGCAGCGTTGATGGCGACTCCTACGAGCAGTACTTC
CDR3aa: CSVDGDSYEQYF

d_gene: .
abundance: many
j_gene: TRBJ1-2
v_gene: TRBV2
CDR3nt: TGTGCCAGCTGGGGGCCCAGGACCCTCGATGGCTACACCTTC
CDR3aa: CASWGPRTLDGYTF

d_gene: TRBD1
abundance: many
j_gene: TRBJ2-1
v_gene: TRBV7-3
CDR3nt: TGTGCCAGCAGCTTAAGCGTCGGGACAGGGGAGGATGAGCAGTTCTTC
CDR3aa: CASSLSVGTGEDEQFF

d_gene: .
abundance: many
j_gene: TRBJ2-7
v_gene: TRBV6-1
CDR3nt: TGTGCCAGCAGTGAAGAGAAGGGGCTCTACGAGCAGTACTTC
CDR3aa: CASSEEKGLYEQYF

d_gene: .
abundance: many
j_gene: TRBJ1-1
v_gene: TRBV7-2
CDR3nt: TGTGCCAGCAGCGTCGGGAAAACTGAAGCTTTCTTT
CDR3aa: CASSVGKTEAFF

d_gene: TRBD2
abundance: many
j_gene: TRBJ2-5
v_gene: TRBV7-9
CDR3nt: TGTGCCAGCAGCTTAAATGCGGGAGCAGAGACCCAGTACTTC
CDR3aa: CASSLNAGAETQYF

d_gene: TRBD1
abundance: many
j_gene: TRBJ1-5
v_gene: TRBV6-1
CDR3nt: TGTGCCAGCAGGTCGGGACAGGGGGCAAATCAGCCCCAGCATTTT
CDR3aa: CASRSGQGANQPQHF

d_gene: .
abundance: few
j_gene: TRBJ2-7
v_gene: TRBV20-1
CDR3nt: TGCAGTGCTAGAGTCCTAGACTCCTACGAGCAGTACTTC
CDR3aa: CSARVLDSYEQYF

d_gene: TRBD2
abundance: many
j_gene: TRBJ2-2
v_gene: TRBV7-2
CDR3nt: TGTGCCAGCAGCCCTCTTTGGCGGGAGGAAACCGGGGAGCTGTTTTTT
CDR3aa: CASSPLWREETGELFF

d_gene: .
abundance: .
j_gene: TRBJ1-2
v_gene: TRBV12-3/TRBV12-4
CDR3nt: TGTGCCAGCAACCCTCCATCCTGGGGCTATGGCTACACCTTC
CDR3aa: CASNPPSWGYGYTF

d_gene: .
abundance: .
j_gene: TRBJ2-3
v_gene: TRBV19
CDR3nt: TGTGCCAGTAGTATAGCCGCGGGCTGGGATATAGATACGCAGTATTTT
CDR3aa: CASSIAAGWDIDTQYF

d_gene: TRBD2
abundance: many
j_gene: TRBJ2-7
v_gene: TRBV7-2
CDR3nt: TGTGCCAGCAGCCAGAGCTGGCTAGCGGCCCCGTTGGAGCAGTACTTC
CDR3aa: CASSQSWLAAPLEQYF

d_gene: .
abundance: .
j_gene: TRBJ1-1
v_gene: TRBV19
CDR3nt: TGTGCCAGTAGTGCTCAGGGTTTCGGTGAAGCTTTCTTT
CDR3aa: CASSAQGFGEAFF

d_gene: TRBD2
abundance: many
j_gene: TRBJ2-3
v_gene: TRBV7-2
CDR3nt: TGTGCCAGCAGCTCAAGGACTAGCGGGGCCACAGATACGCAGTATTTT
CDR3aa: CASSSRTSGATDTQYF

d_gene: .
abundance: many
j_gene: TRBJ1-5
v_gene: TRBV12-3/TRBV12-4
CDR3nt: TGTGCCAGCAGTTTAGGGAACCTCAATCAGCCCCAGCATTTT
CDR3aa: CASSLGNLNQPQHF

d_gene: .
abundance: few
j_gene: TRBJ1-3
v_gene: TRBV2
CDR3nt: TGTGCCAGCAGTGAGGGGACTCCTGGAAACACCATATATTTT
CDR3aa: CASSEGTPGNTIYF

d_gene: .
abundance: .
j_gene: TRBJ2-7
v_gene: TRBV19
CDR3nt: TGTGCCAGTAGTATAGATTTCCGCTACGAGCAGTACTTC
CDR3aa: CASSIDFRYEQYF

d_gene: .
abundance: .
j_gene: TRBJ1-1
v_gene: TRBV7-3
CDR3nt: TGTGCCAGCAGCTTAATGGGGGGGTCCACTGAAGCTTTCTTT
CDR3aa: CASSLMGGSTEAFF

d_gene: TRBD1
abundance: many
j_gene: TRBJ2-7
v_gene: TRBV6-1
CDR3nt: TGTGCCAGCAGTGTTGCCGGGACAGGTTCCTACGAGCAGTACTTC
CDR3aa: CASSVAGTGSYEQYF

d_gene: .
abundance: many
j_gene: TRBJ2-5
v_gene: TRBV11-2
CDR3nt: TGTGCCAGCAGCTTAGACCGGGCCCATGGGGAGACCCAGTACTTC
CDR3aa: CASSLDRAHGETQYF

d_gene: .
abundance: many
j_gene: TRBJ2-4
v_gene: TRBV20-1
CDR3nt: TGCAGTGCGCCAGAATGGGCCAAAAACATTCAGTACTTC
CDR3aa: CSAPEWAKNIQYF

d_gene: TRBD2
abundance: many
j_gene: TRBJ2-5
v_gene: TRBV7-2
CDR3nt: TGTGCCAGCAGCAAGACTAGCGGGGGCTCAGAGACCCAGTACTTC
CDR3aa: CASSKTSGGSETQYF

d_gene: .
abundance: few
j_gene: TRBJ2-1
v_gene: TRBV30
CDR3nt: TGTGCCTGGAGTGCAGGGGCAACCTACAATGAGCAGTTCTTC
CDR3aa: CAWSAGATYNEQFF

d_gene: .
abundance: .
j_gene: TRBJ2-3
v_gene: TRBV10-3
CDR3nt: TGTGCCCCACCCGGGGGCGGGTACACAGATACGCAGTATTTT
CDR3aa: CAPPGGGYTDTQYF

d_gene: .
abundance: many
j_gene: TRBJ2-3
v_gene: TRBV11-3
CDR3nt: TGTGCCAGCAGCTTGACAGACACAGATACGCAGTATTTT
CDR3aa: CASSLTDTDTQYF

d_gene: TRBD2
abundance: many
j_gene: TRBJ2-2
v_gene: TRBV19
CDR3nt: TGTGCCAGTAGTTTCGGCGGGGGGGCGAACACCGGGGAGCTGTTTTTT
CDR3aa: CASSFGGGANTGELFF

d_gene: TRBD1
abundance: many
j_gene: TRBJ1-1
v_gene: TRBV19
CDR3nt: TGTGCCAGTAGTACAACAGGGGATACTGAAGCTTTCTTT
CDR3aa: CASSTTGDTEAFF

d_gene: TRBD1
abundance: many
j_gene: TRBJ1-1
v_gene: TRBV7-2
CDR3nt: TGTGCCAGCAGCTTTCTGACAGGGGGCACTGAAGCTTTCTTT
CDR3aa: CASSFLTGGTEAFF

d_gene: TRBD2
abundance: many
j_gene: TRBJ2-3
v_gene: TRBV7-2
CDR3nt: TGTGCCAGCAGCACGTTAGCGGGTAGCACAGATACGCAGTATTTT
CDR3aa: CASSTLAGSTDTQYF